This T cell receptor (beta chain) was sequenced during a study of shared clonotypes between healthy human individuals. General observations from the study: Genetic and exposure-history diversity was limited by the few donors.

Assay: immunoSEQ multiplex PCR; the TCRdb copy retains only in-frame clones and omits some. The sample records about 610,000 clones, less than 98% being singletons. Trimming shortened V by 4 bases and J by 2 bases, and 20 bases separated the two germline ends. The CDR3 length is 17 residues. As for this clone: The antigen is undetermined.

The chain links TRBV23-1 to TRBJ2-5; D may match TRBD1 or TRBD2 (7 bases each). TRBV23-1 is treated as an ORF (open reading frame) with a function not yet certain. The receptor was isolated from a woman aged 30 to 39 in good health. The sample consisted of naive CD4+ T cells sorted from blood. Subset: CD45RA+ positively selected. In DNA, the CDR3 is TGCGCCAGCAGTCTTCCGGGGGAGGGGGCCAGACAAGAGACCCAGTACTTC. Translating gives CASSLPGEGARQETQYF.